This record covers a single T cell receptor (beta chain). Its recognized antigen is unknown. There are no base qualities to consult, and no much larger clone falls within one base. Receptors were amplified or captured by 5' RACE. The instrument given in TCRdb is Illumina HiSeq 2500. The second PCR ran for about 6 to 12 cycles and used a J-beta primer mix along with a sample-barcoded 5' primer. Each TCR beta cDNA molecule received a unique molecular identifier from a template-switch 5' adaptor carrying 12 random nucleotides. Each sample yielded at least 2.5 million CDR3-containing paired-end reads. First-strand cDNA was synthesized from all RNA with the Mint cDNA synthesis kit, primed by a TRBC-specific oligonucleotide. All cDNA was treated with uracil-DNA glycosylase and then went through a first 18-cycle PCR with the universal primers M1SS and BC2_uni_R. Concerning the study's data processing: Each sample was normalized by randomly selecting 1 million high-quality reads, each carrying a distinct molecular identifier. Instead of being binned into consensus sequences, reads that shared molecular identifiers were thrown out. MiTCR, set to a Q25 quality threshold and the strictest error-elimination algorithm, was used for CDR3 identification, clonotype clustering and error correction. A nonparametric unseen species model with Euler transformation was used to estimate lower-bound total TCR beta diversity. The public reads were reanalyzed by TCRdb: fastp trimming at Q25, MiXCR alignment, in-frame beta chains only. For every CDR3 protein sequence, its rows merge into one entry that carries the most common genes and DNA. The authors' filters were not applied to this entry. The sample contains about 1.5 million distinct CDR3 sequences, roughly 43% of them found a single time. The top ten hold roughly 3.7% of the sample.

The entry originates in a study of blood T cells in healthy people across ages (dated by TCRdb to between 2015 and 2017). As for the study more broadly: In model experiments, roughly one uniquely barcoded TCR beta cDNA molecule per two T cells was captured by template switching. Age-related changes in TCR beta repertoire diversity were measured in the study by deep sequencing normalized with unique cDNA molecular identifiers. The donors were divided into four age groups: young (average roughly 15 years), middle-aged (approximately 39), aged (about 60) and long-lived (roughly 88). To avoid experimental bias, donors of different ages were distributed randomly across sequencing lanes. Using the same blood draw, the study looked at two additional independent replicas of 1 million unique cDNA reads for two donors, one aged 18 to 30 and the other aged 80 or older.

Systemically healthy Caucasian individuals from Russia, around 39 in total and aged roughly 6 to 90 years, were included as donors. Roughly 10 milliliters of peripheral blood were collected from each donor into EDTA-treated Vacutainer tubes. PBMCs were isolated by Ficoll-Paque density-gradient centrifugation, with at least 6 million obtained per sample. Total RNA, at least 6 micrograms per sample, was extracted from PBMCs with Trizol reagent. For every donor, an aliquot of PBMCs went through flow cytometry to measure the percentages of naive CD45RAhigh/CD27high T cells. General findings and caveats noted by the study authors: Compared with the aged group, the long-lived group had more naive CD4+ T cells, fewer expanded clones and increased TCR diversity, a pattern suggesting age selection. A strong correlation was found between observed TCR beta diversity and the percentage of naive T cells measured by flow cytometry. As age increased, observed TCR beta diversity per million T cells dropped in a roughly linear way, and a significant reduction was already evident by age roughly 40. Estimates of total diversity based on one million sequenced T cells were considered lower bounds and underestimates. Donor CMV infection status was unknown, potentially confounding age-related changes in expanded clonotypes. Conclusive comparison of naive and antigen-experienced compartments was prevented by the profiling of bulk unsorted PBMCs.

Taken from cysteine to phenylalanine, the CDR3 has 15 residues. Here the CDR3 DNA is all that survives: 45 bases in frame from base 1. CDR1 and CDR2, per the germline V gene (reference sequence), are SGHNT and YYREEE. V loses 4 bases of germline sequence and J loses 1 base, and the interval between the two ends is 14 bases. The origin of this receptor is a woman aged 18-30 years in good health. Material: blood. The rearranged segments are TRBV5-4 and TRBJ1-1; the best D guess is TRBD1, with 6 bases matching. The CDR3 has the sequence CASSLTGSGNTEAFF. The nucleotides are TGTGCCAGCAGCCTTACAGGGAGCGGGAACACTGAAGCTTTCTTT.